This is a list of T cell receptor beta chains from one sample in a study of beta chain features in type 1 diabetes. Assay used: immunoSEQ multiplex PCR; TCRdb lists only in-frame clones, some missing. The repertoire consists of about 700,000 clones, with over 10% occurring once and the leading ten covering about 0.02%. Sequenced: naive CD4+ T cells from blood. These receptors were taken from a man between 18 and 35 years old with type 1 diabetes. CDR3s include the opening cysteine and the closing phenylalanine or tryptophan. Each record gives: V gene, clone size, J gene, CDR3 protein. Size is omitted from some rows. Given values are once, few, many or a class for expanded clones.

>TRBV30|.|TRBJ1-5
CAWSLDSNQPQHF
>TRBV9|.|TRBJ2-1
CASSVMGGNEQFF
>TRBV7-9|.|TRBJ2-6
CASSAAGALSGANVLTF
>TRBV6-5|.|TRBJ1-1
CASRLLSEDTEAFF
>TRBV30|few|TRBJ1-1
CAWYRPGLGTEAFF
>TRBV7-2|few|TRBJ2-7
CASSLEGVPYEQYF
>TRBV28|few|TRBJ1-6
CASSSLMEFYNSPLHF
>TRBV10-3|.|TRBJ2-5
CAISDGRVGETQYF
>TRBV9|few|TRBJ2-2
CASSPGGVPTGELFF
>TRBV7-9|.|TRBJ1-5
CASTLQGQPQHF
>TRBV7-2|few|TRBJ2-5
CASSLWNQETQYF
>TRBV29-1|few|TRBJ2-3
CSVTDRGRGTDTQYF
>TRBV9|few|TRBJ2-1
CASSVEDEQFF
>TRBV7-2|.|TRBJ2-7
CASSSRGGTHYEQYF
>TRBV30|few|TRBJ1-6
CAWSVLGSINSPLHF
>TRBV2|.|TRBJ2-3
CASSTGQGAADTQYF
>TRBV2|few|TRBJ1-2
CASNQGNYGYTF
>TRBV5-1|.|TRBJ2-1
CASSLPDIGEQFF
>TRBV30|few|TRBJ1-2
CAWSVPGQIGDGYTF
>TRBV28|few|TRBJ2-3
CASNPSDGAIFTDTQYF
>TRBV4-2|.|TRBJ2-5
CASSQDGRGQGTQYF
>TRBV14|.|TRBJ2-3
CASSQEGVTDTQYF
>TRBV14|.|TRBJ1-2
CASSQRGANYGYTF
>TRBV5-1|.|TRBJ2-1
CASSRGDGNEQFF
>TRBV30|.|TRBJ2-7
CAWRDRNYEQYF
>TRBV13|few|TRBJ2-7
CASTLDAGGASYEQYF
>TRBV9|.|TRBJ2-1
CAGSSGGATYNEQFF
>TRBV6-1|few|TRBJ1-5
CASSEAPGEGNQPQHF
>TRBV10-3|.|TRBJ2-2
CAGQGVTGELFF
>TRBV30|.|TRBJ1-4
CAGKWGQIATNEKLFF
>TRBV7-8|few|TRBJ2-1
CASSAPGTGVYNEQFF
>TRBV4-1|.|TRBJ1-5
CASSQETVGPQHF
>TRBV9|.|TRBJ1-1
CASSIGRPNTEAFF
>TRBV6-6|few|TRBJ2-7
CASSLAGDGSYEQYF
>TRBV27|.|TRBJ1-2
CASSTPDNYGYTF
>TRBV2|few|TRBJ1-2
CASSSDSDYGYTF
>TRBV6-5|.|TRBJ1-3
CASSYSKAGAGNTIYF
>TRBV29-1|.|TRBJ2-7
CSVNPGQFVYEQYF
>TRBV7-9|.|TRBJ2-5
CASSLTVQETQYF
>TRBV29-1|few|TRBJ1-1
CSVVVNTEAFF
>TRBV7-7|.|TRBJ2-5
CASSSTSGGETQYF
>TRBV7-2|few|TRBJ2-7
CASSLGPLGNNEQYF
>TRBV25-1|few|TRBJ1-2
CASSSHSAPNYGYTF
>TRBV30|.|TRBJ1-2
CALKGASGYTF
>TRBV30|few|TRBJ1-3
CAWSVQPGNTIYF